This T cell receptor (beta chain) was captured in a study of radiotherapy plus CTLA-4 blockade in lung cancer. Chemo-refractory metastatic non-small-cell lung cancer patients were treated with focal radiation plus CTLA-4 blockade with ipilimumab. TCRdb's copy holds only in-frame clones and misses some; the assay was immunoSEQ multiplex PCR. The sample lists 100,000 or so clones; about four fifths were seen once. Sequenced here: peripheral blood, sampled from a patient treated with radiotherapy plus ipilimumab. The clonotype originates from a human donor with non-small cell lung cancer that progressed on radiotherapy plus ipilimumab.

CDR3 in amino acids: CASLDRTSNQPQHF. The CDR3 region has the DNA TGTGCCAGCCTGGACAGGACAAGCAATCAGCCCCAGCATTTT. The chain employs TRBV6-1 and TRBJ1-5; the match to TRBD1 covers 7 bases. The CDR3 spans 14 residues. Per germline, CDR1 MNHNS and CDR2 SASEGT. V lost 8 bases to trimming and J lost 1 base; unmatched junction nucleotides: 5.